The 31 T cell receptor beta chains given below trace back to one sample, sequenced in a study of T cell repertoires in cytomegalovirus infection. These receptors' antigens are unknown. TCRdb called the reads again in MiXCR, with one record for every CDR3 protein. The sample records about 570,000 distinct CDR3 sequences, approximately 40% being singletons. The sample in question was cultured PBMCs, obtained from culture after CMV antigen stimulation. The receptors here all came from a human donor in good health (CMV status not recorded). Some clones in this sample may be carry-over from other donors' samples.

The chain couples TRBV4-1 to TRBJ1-6, with 7 positions matching TRBD1. The trim removed 1 base at V and 5 bases at J, leaving 5 bases unmatched. The CDR3 covers 16 residues. CDR1 is MGHRA, CDR2 YSYEKL, per germline. CDR3 DNA sequence: TGCGCCAGCAGCCAAGTCACAGGGGCGGATAATTCACCCCTCCACTTT. Translation: CASSQVTGADNSPLHF.

This clonotype has only one observation. The rearrangement links TRBV29-1 to TRBJ2-5, with D possibly matching TRBD1 (5 bases). Germline CDR1 SQVTM, CDR2 ANQGSEA. The CDR3 contains 12 residues. Between the trimmed V and J ends, which lost 4 bases and 4 bases, there was a span of 10 bases. The CDR3 nucleotides are TGCAGCGTTGGGGCAGGGTTAGAGACCCAGTACTTC. Amino acids: CSVGAGLETQYF.

There are many counts of this clonotype. The chain carries TRBV7-2 and TRBJ2-5, with a possible D match to TRBD1 (5 bases). Per the germline V gene, CDR1 is SGHTA and CDR2 is FQGNSA. Trimming shortened V by 5 bases and J by 2 bases, and 12 bases separated the two germline ends. The CDR3 totals 14 residues. The CDR3 is CASSPRALQETQYF. DNA for the CDR3: TGTGCCAGCAGCCCCAGGGCCCTACAAGAGACCCAGTACTTC.

This clonotype turned up a few times. The chain recombines TRBV10-3 with TRBJ2-5; 9 bases are a match to TRBD1. Germline V gene data show CDR1 as ENHRY and CDR2 as SYGVKD. The CDR3 is made up of 14 amino acids. The V segment lost 9 bases and the J segment 4 bases; nucleotides outside the gene matches: 9. The CDR3 coding sequence is TGTGCCATGGGGGCCCCGGACAGGGGAGAGACCCAGTACTTC. It encodes CAMGAPDRGETQYF.

This clonotype has just a few counts. The V gene is TRBV7-2, the J gene TRBJ2-4, with D unclear. This CDR3 contains 13 residues. CDR1 is SGHTA, CDR2 FQGNSA, per germline. Trimming took 2 bases from V and 5 from J, leaving 7 bases between them. This chain's CDR3 is CASSLFTENIQYF. DNA for the CDR3: TGTGCCAGCAGCTTATTTACAGAAAACATTCAGTACTTC.

The rearrangement uses TRBV6-8 and TRBJ2-7, with D possibly being TRBD2 (7 bases). This CDR3 has 16 amino acids. Trimming took off 0 bases at V and 0 bases at J, with 12 bases between the two ends. Germline assignment: CDR1 MNHGY and CDR2 SAAAGT. CDR3 protein: CASSYSGGGNSYEQYF. The CDR3 DNA sequence: TGTGCCAGCAGTTACTCGGGGGGGGGCAACTCCTACGAGCAGTACTTC.

The gene calls are TRBV19 and TRBJ2-1, with 7 nucleotides matching TRBD2. Germline V gives CDR1 LNHDA, CDR2 SQIVND (reference sequence). This CDR3 has 16 amino acids. V shed 1 base, J shed 9 bases, and the junction held 12 bases outside the gene matches. The CDR3 DNA follows: TGTGCCAGTAGTATAGCCCCCCCAGCGGGGAAGGTTGAGCAGTTCTTC. Protein sequence: CASSIAPPAGKVEQFF.

V gene TRBV7-2 combines with J gene TRBJ2-3; TRBD2 aligns across 10 bases. Germline loops: CDR1 SGHTA, CDR2 FQGNSA. J lost 2 bases, V lost 1 base, and 6 bases had no gene match. The CDR3 is made up of 17 amino acids. The CDR3 spells CASSLVGLAGVTDTQYF. CDR3 bases: TGTGCCAGCAGCTTAGTAGGCCTAGCGGGGGTCACAGATACGCAGTATTTT.

CDR3 nucleotide sequence: TGTGCCAGCAGCTCCCAGGGCAGGGGGCTCAATTCACCCCTCCACTTT. Translated: CASSSQGRGLNSPLHF. This sequence joins TRBV7-2 and TRBJ1-6; 8 nucleotides align to TRBD1. The CDR3 is 16 amino acids. CDR1 is SGHTA, CDR2 FQGNSA, per germline. Unmatched junction bases numbered 9, after V lost 4 bases and J lost 7 bases.

The CDR3 here is CASSFVMSYEQYF. Written as DNA, the CDR3 is TGTGCCAGCAGCTTCGTGATGTCCTACGAGCAGTACTTC. The chain employs TRBV7-2 and TRBJ2-7; D not resolved. CDR3 length: 13 residues. Trimming removed 3 bases at V and 1 base at J, with 7 bases between. Germline lookup yields CDR1 SGHTA and CDR2 FQGNSA. Combining the CDR3 with reference TRBV7-2 and TRBJ2-7 gives the whole variable domain GAGVSQSPSNKVTEKGKDVELRCDPISGHTALYWYRQSLGQGLEFLIYFQGNSAPDKSGLPSDRFSAERTGGSVSTLTIQRTQQEDSAVYLCASSFVMSYEQYFGPGTRLTVT.

This clonotype appeared a single time. The CDR3 loop reads CASKPGTVEKLFF. CDR3 sequence (DNA): TGTGCCAGCAAACCCGGGACAGTTGAAAAACTGTTTTTT. The gene calls are TRBV28 and TRBJ1-4; TRBD1 agrees at 7 bases. Looked up from germline, CDR1 is MDHEN and CDR2 is SYDVKM. Trimming cost V 7 bases and J 7 bases; bases outside gene matches: 6. The length of the CDR3 is 13 residues.

A few counts support this clonotype. The rearrangement uses TRBV4-2 and TRBJ1-5; 7 bases map to TRBD1. V shed 2 bases, J shed 2 bases, and the junction held 3 bases outside the gene matches. Germline-derived CDR1 and CDR2 are LGHNA and YNFKEQ. This CDR3 is 15 amino acids long. The CDR3 spells CASSQRQGGNQPQHF. The CDR3 coding sequence is TGTGCCAGCAGCCAACGACAGGGTGGCAATCAGCCCCAGCATTTT.

This clonotype came up many times. V gene TRBV7-2 combines with J gene TRBJ2-1; 13 bases fit TRBD2. CDR1 is SGHTA, CDR2 FQGNSA, per germline. The junction had 7 bases not matched to a gene; V was cut back by 0 bases and J by 5 bases. There are 18 residues in the CDR3. As DNA, the CDR3 is TGTGCCAGCAGCTTAGCACTAGCGGGAGGGCCACAACACAATGAGCAGTTCTTC. Protein sequence: CASSLALAGGPQHNEQFF.

The table lists this clonotype with a few counts. The gene calls are TRBV11-2 and TRBJ2-2; D gene uncertain. The CDR3 contains 16 residues. Per germline, CDR1 SGHAT and CDR2 FQNNGV. Between the trimmed V and J ends, which lost 1 base and 2 bases, there was a span of 11 bases. The CDR3, as DNA: TGTGCCAGCAGCTTAGTTTATGGGCCTAACACCGGGGAGCTGTTTTTT. It specifies CASSLVYGPNTGELFF. Full variable domain (missing parts from reference TRBV11-2 and TRBJ2-2): EAGVAQSPRYKIIEKRQSVAFWCNPISGHATLYWYQQILGQGPKLLIQFQNNGVVDDSQLPKDRFSAERLKGVDSTLKIQPAKLEDSAVYLCASSLVYGPNTGELFFGEGSRLTVL.

This clonotype was detected a few times. The rearrangement links TRBV7-2 to TRBJ2-3; D is uncertain. With 2 bases removed from V and 0 bases from J, the gap between germline ends came to 12 bases. Germline V gene sequence: CDR1 SGHTA, CDR2 FQGNSA. This CDR3 is built from 16 residues. The CDR3 spells CASSLRVTTSTDTQYF. In nucleotides, the CDR3 is TGTGCCAGCAGCTTACGGGTGACGACTAGCACAGATACGCAGTATTTT.

V usage is TRBV7-4 and J usage is TRBJ1-3, with D tentatively TRBD1 (6 bases). CDR1 is SGHVT and CDR2 is SQSDAQ in the germline V gene. The CDR3 runs 14 residues. The ends were cut back, 5 bases at V and 3 bases at J, with 11 bases in the middle. CDR3 sequence reads: CASSRKGDGNTIYF. For the CDR3, the DNA is TGTGCCAGCAGCCGTAAGGGGGATGGAAACACCATATATTTT. The whole variable domain, filled in from reference TRBV7-4 and TRBJ1-3, reads GAGVSQSPRYKVAKRGRDVALRCDSISGHVTLYWYRQTLGQGSEVLTYSQSDAQRDKSGRPSGRFSAERPERSVSTLKIQRTEQGDSAVYLCASSRKGDGNTIYFGEGSWLTVV.

This clonotype was picked up a small number of times. The chain links TRBV12-3 or TRBV12-4 to TRBJ2-1; TRBD2 aligns across 11 bases. The CDR3 loop spans 17 amino acids. J lost 1 base, V lost 8 bases, and 10 bases had no gene match. The CDR3 sequence: CASLGLAGGISYNEQFF. The CDR3 DNA sequence: TGTGCCAGCCTAGGGCTAGCGGGGGGTATTTCCTACAATGAGCAGTTCTTC.

This chain uses TRBV7-9 with TRBJ2-2; D is unresolved. The V gene's germline CDR1 is SEHNR and CDR2 FQNEAQ (reference sequence). Trimming left V 3 bases short and J 3 bases short, with 5 bases between. This CDR3 is built from 13 residues. CDR3 sequence (DNA): TGTGCCAGCAGCTTGTTGCACACCGGGGAGCTGTTTTTT. It specifies CASSLLHTGELFF.

In this sample, this clonotype turned up a few times. The CDR3 protein is CASSATEGHRIYGYTF. In DNA form, the CDR3 reads TGTGCCAGTAGTGCCACGGAGGGACACCGGATCTATGGCTACACCTTC. The chain recombines TRBV19 with TRBJ1-2; D is perhaps TRBD1 (6 bases). Per germline, CDR1 LNHDA and CDR2 SQIVND (reference sequence). The CDR3 consists of 16 residues. V gave up 5 bases and J gave up 4 bases, with 20 bases separating them.

V and J are TRBV7-2 and TRBJ1-5; D gene uncertain. Trimming took off 5 bases at V and 2 bases at J, with 13 bases between the two ends. Germline V gives CDR1 SGHTA, CDR2 FQGNSA. This CDR3 spans 15 amino acids. The CDR3: CASSPGPAGNQPQHF. Written as DNA, the CDR3 is TGTGCCAGCAGCCCGGGCCCCGCAGGCAATCAGCCCCAGCATTTT.

The chain has TRBV2 and TRBJ2-1; possible D gene TRBD2, 5 bases. V was clipped by 6 bases and J by 8 bases, with 14 bases between them. The CDR3 totals 13 residues. Germline V gene lookup returns CDR1 SNHLY and CDR2 FYNNEI. The CDR3 spells CASSPVGVDEQFF. The CDR3 nucleotides are TGTGCCAGCAGCCCGGTCGGGGTCGATGAGCAGTTCTTC.

The gene calls are TRBV7-2 and TRBJ2-5; 8 bases fit TRBD2. This CDR3 region has 14 residues. The germline CDR1 and CDR2 sequences are SGHTA and FQGNSA. V shed 5 bases and J 3 bases; nucleotides not matched to a gene: 5. Here the CDR3 reads CASSDPAGEETQYF. CDR3 nucleotide sequence: TGTGCCAGCAGCGATCCAGCGGGGGAAGAGACCCAGTACTTC. The variable domain in full, completed from reference TRBV7-2 and TRBJ2-5, reads GAGVSQSPSNKVTEKGKDVELRCDPISGHTALYWYRQSLGQGLEFLIYFQGNSAPDKSGLPSDRFSAERTGGSVSTLTIQRTQQEDSAVYLCASSDPAGEETQYFGPGTRLLVL.

In its sample, this clonotype was seen once. The chain has TRBV20-1 and TRBJ2-7; D gene unclear. This CDR3 region has 13 residues. Germline-derived CDR1 and CDR2 are DFQATT and SNEGSKA (reference sequence). The V and J ends lost 0 bases and 2 bases respectively, with 8 bases between them. CDR3 DNA: TGCAGTGCTAGAGATCAAAGTACCTACGAGCAGTACTTC. Translation gives CSARDQSTYEQYF.

The V and J genes are TRBV18 and TRBJ1-1; D is unresolved. This CDR3 spans 13 amino acids. V was trimmed by 5 bases and J by 7 bases, leaving 14 bases between them. Germline assignment: CDR1 KGHSH and CDR2 LQKENI. The CDR3 DNA sequence: TGTGCCAGCTCAACCGGTGGAGAGCTTGAAGCTTTCTTT. Amino acid sequence: CASSTGGELEAFF.

The V call is TRBV12-5, the J call TRBJ2-5; TRBD2 agrees at 9 bases. V lost 4 bases, J lost 1 base, and 4 bases stayed unmatched. The CDR3 has 15 residues. The germline CDR1 and CDR2 sequences are LGHNT and FRNRAP. CDR3 amino acids: CASGSYSGSQETQYF. CDR3 nucleotide sequence: TGTGCTAGTGGTTCCTATAGCGGGAGCCAAGAGACCCAGTACTTC.

This clonotype was detected a few times. The chain couples TRBV7-6 to TRBJ2-1; 8 positions match TRBD2. In germline, CDR1 is SGHVS, CDR2 FNYEAQ. Trimming at V came to 3 bases and at J to 4 bases, leaving 5 bases not matched to a gene. This CDR3 comprises 15 residues. This chain's CDR3 is CASSLGLVGYNEQFF. The CDR3 nucleotides read TGTGCCAGCAGCTTGGGACTAGTGGGATACAATGAGCAGTTCTTC.

The chain links TRBV27 to TRBJ1-2; no reliable D call. CDR1 is MNHEY, CDR2 SMNVEV, per germline (reference sequence). The CDR3 extends over 14 amino acids. Trimming took off 5 bases at V and 4 bases at J, with 14 bases between the two ends. The CDR3 bases are TGTGCCAGCAGTGCGGGCCTCAGGACCTATGGCTACACCTTC. Its protein is CASSAGLRTYGYTF.

This clonotype came up a few times. DNA of the CDR3: TGTGCCAGTAGTATAGACGAGACAGGGATCCAGCCCCAGCATTTT. Amino acid sequence: CASSIDETGIQPQHF. The chain combines TRBV19 with TRBJ1-5; TRBD1 aligns across 7 bases. Trimming cost V 0 bases and J 7 bases; bases outside gene matches: 6. The CDR3 extends over 15 amino acids. Germline CDR1 and CDR2: LNHDA and SQIVND (reference sequence).

The CDR3 sequence: CASSMTSGRSNEQYF. In DNA form, the CDR3 reads TGTGCCAGCAGCATGACTAGCGGGAGGTCGAACGAGCAGTACTTC. The chain has TRBV7-2 and TRBJ2-7; 13 bases match TRBD2. Germline V CDR1 and CDR2: SGHTA, FQGNSA. J was trimmed by 5 bases and V by 5 bases; bases with no gene match: 6. This CDR3 is built from 15 residues.

The J gene is TRBJ2-7, the V gene TRBV7-6, with D unresolved. The germline CDR1 and CDR2 sequences are SGHVS and FNYEAQ. The CDR3 contains 15 residues. V lost 1 base to trimming and J lost 0 bases, with 10 bases between them. The chain's CDR3 is CASSLEGQSSYEQYF. Here the CDR3 DNA reads TGTGCCAGCAGCTTAGAAGGCCAAAGCTCCTACGAGCAGTACTTC.

The rearrangement links TRBV7-2 to TRBJ2-6; 7 bases are a match to TRBD1. This CDR3 has 15 residues. V shed 5 bases and J 2 bases; nucleotides not matched to a gene: 3. Germline assignment: CDR1 SGHTA and CDR2 FQGNSA. This CDR3 is CASSRTGPGANVLTF. Written as DNA, the CDR3 is TGTGCCAGCAGCCGGACAGGTCCTGGGGCCAACGTCCTGACTTTC. Using reference TRBV7-2 and TRBJ2-6 for the parts outside the CDR3, the full variable domain is GAGVSQSPSNKVTEKGKDVELRCDPISGHTALYWYRQSLGQGLEFLIYFQGNSAPDKSGLPSDRFSAERTGGSVSTLTIQRTQQEDSAVYLCASSRTGPGANVLTFGAGSRLTVL.